The clone carrying this T cell receptor beta chain was observed at least ten times. Time point meaning: newly diagnosed GD, antithyroid drugs for less than 3 months. Preparation of the TCR library used RNA extracted from PBMCs. Construction of TCR beta libraries relied on iRepertoire HTBI primers and on Arm-PCR targeting CDR3 regions. One entry per CDR3 protein results from TCRdb running MiXCR on the multiplex PCR reads. The data show about 360,000 distinct CDR3 sequences, around 15% seen once. CDR3 length equals 14 residues. The J segment lost 9 bases and the V segment lost 3 bases, leaving 9 bases of the junction unmatched. Germline-derived CDR1 and CDR2 are DFQATT and SNEGSKA (reference sequence). The record originates from a study of regulatory T cells in long-lasting Graves disease. The data were also submitted as part of a second study, on T cells in Graves' hyperthyroidism and ophthalmopathy. That source adds: Blood held most thyroid clonotypes expanded above 0.001 frequency.

The sequence derives from a woman younger than 35 with Graves disease. The sample was peripheral blood mononuclear cells (PBMCs), taken at new diagnosis, from a patient treated with antithyroid drugs. The chain joins TRBV20-1 to TRBJ2-1, with TRBD2 matching over 9 bases. In DNA form, the CDR3 reads TGCAGTGCTAGTGCGGGAGGGCCTGTCGGTGAGCAGTTCTTC. Residues: CSASAGGPVGEQFF.